The source of this T cell receptor (beta chain) is a study of PD-L1 blockade in urothelial cancer. Study summary: In the mid-2010s therapy began: atezolizumab 1,200 mg intravenously every 3 weeks.

Documented time point: pretreatment peripheral blood. Measured with immunoSEQ multiplex PCR; TCRdb has only the in-frame clones, and not every one. Counted here are approximately 41,000 clones, 85% occurring once; the ten biggest clones make up over 12%. The CDR3 has 19 amino acids. Germline assignment: CDR1 SGHRS and CDR2 YFSETQ. V shed 2 bases and J 0 bases; nucleotides not matched to a gene: 10. This material consisted of PBMCs, taken around atezolizumab (anti-PD-L1) treatment. The TCR originated in a man older than 75 with urothelial cancer. V is TRBV5-1 and J is TRBJ2-6; TRBD2 aligns across 8 bases. The CDR3 nucleotides read TGCGCCAGCAGCTTATCTACTAGCGGCTCAAGCTCTGGGGCCAACGTCCTGACTTTC. Translating it yields CASSLSTSGSSSGANVLTF. Variable domain in full (rest from reference TRBV5-1 and TRBJ2-6): KAGVTQTPRYLIKTRGQQVTLSCSPISGHRSVSWYQQTPGQGLQFLFEYFSETQRNKGNFPGRFSGRQFSNSRSEMNVSTLELGDSALYLCASSLSTSGSSSGANVLTFGAGSRLTVL.